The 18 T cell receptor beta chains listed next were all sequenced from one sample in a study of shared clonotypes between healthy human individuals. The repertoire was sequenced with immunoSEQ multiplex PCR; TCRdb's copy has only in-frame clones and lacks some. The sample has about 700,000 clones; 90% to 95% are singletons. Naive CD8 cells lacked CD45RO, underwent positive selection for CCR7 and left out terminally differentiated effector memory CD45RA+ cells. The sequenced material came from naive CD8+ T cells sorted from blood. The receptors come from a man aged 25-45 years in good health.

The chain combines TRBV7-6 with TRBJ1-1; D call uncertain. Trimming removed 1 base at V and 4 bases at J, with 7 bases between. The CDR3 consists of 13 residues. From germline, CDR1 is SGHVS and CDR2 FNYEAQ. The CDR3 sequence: CASSLGYATEAFF. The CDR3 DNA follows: TGTGCCAGCAGCTTAGGATACGCCACTGAAGCTTTCTTT.

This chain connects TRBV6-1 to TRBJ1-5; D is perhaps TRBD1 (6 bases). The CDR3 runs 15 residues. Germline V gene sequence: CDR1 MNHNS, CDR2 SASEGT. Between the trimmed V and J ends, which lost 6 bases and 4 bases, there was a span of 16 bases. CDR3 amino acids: CASRKRDILNQPQHF. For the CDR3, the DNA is TGTGCCAGCAGAAAAAGGGACATTTTAAATCAGCCCCAGCATTTT.

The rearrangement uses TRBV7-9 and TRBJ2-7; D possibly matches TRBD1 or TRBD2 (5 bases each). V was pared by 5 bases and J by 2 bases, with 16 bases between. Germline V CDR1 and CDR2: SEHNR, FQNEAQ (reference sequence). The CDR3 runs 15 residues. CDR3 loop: CASSPPGRATYEQYF. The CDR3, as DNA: TGTGCCAGCAGCCCTCCGGGACGGGCAACCTACGAGCAGTACTTC.

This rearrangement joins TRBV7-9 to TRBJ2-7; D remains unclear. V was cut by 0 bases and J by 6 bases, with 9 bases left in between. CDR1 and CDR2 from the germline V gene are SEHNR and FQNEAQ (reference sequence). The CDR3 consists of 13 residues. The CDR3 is CASSLARVGEQYF. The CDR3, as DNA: TGTGCCAGCAGCTTAGCTAGGGTCGGCGAGCAGTACTTC. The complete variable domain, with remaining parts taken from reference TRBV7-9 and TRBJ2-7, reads DTGVSQNPRHKITKRGQNVTFRCDPISEHNRLYWYRQTLGQGPEFLTYFQNEAQLEKSRLLSDRFSAERPKGSFSTLEIQRTEQGDSAMYLCASSLARVGEQYFGPGTRLTVT.

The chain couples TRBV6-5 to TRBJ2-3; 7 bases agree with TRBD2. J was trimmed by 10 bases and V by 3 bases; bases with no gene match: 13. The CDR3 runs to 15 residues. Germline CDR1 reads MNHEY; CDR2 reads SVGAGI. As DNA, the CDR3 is TGTGCCAGCAGTTATTCGTGGGAGGGCCATACTTCGCAGTATTTT. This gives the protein CASSYSWEGHTSQYF.

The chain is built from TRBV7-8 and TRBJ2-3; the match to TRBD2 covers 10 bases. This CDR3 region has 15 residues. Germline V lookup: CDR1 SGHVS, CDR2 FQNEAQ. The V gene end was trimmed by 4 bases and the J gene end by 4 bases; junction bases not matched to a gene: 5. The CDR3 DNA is TGTGCCAGCAGCTACCTAGCGGGAGTTGCAGATACGCAGTATTTT. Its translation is CASSYLAGVADTQYF.

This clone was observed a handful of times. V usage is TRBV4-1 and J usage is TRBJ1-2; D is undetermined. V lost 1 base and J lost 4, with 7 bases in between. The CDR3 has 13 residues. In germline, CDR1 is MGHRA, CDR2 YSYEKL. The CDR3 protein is CASSQGAAYGYTF. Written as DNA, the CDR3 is TGCGCCAGCAGCCAAGGGGCAGCCTATGGCTACACCTTC.

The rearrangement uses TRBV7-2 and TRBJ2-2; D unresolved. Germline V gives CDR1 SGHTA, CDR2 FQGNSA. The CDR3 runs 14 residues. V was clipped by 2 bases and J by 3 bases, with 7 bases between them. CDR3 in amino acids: CASSLSGYTGELFF. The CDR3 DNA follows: TGTGCCAGCAGCTTATCAGGCTACACCGGGGAGCTGTTTTTT.

The CDR3 DNA is TGTGCCAGCAGCTTAGACGGAGACTCGTGGTACTTC. Protein product: CASSLDGDSWYF. The chain combines TRBV7-9 with TRBJ2-7, with no clear D. CDR3 size: 12 residues. The V gene lost 1 base and the J gene lost 12 bases, with 13 bases spanning the gap. The germline V gene encodes CDR1 SEHNR and CDR2 FQNEAQ (reference sequence). Drawing the rest from reference TRBV7-9 and TRBJ2-7, the complete variable domain is DTGVSQNPRHKITKRGQNVTFRCDPISEHNRLYWYRQTLGQGPEFLTYFQNEAQLEKSRLLSDRFSAERPKGSFSTLEIQRTEQGDSAMYLCASSLDGDSWYFGPGTRLTVT.

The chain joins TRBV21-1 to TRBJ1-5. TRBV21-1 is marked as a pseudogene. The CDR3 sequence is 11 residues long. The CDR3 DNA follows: TGTGCCAGCAGCAAAGGGGTTACCCAGCATTTT. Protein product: CASSKGVTQHF.

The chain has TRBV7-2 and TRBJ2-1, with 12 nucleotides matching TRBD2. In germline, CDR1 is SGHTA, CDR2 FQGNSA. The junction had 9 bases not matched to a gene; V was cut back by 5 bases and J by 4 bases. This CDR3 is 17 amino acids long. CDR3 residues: CASSPVSGLAGYNEQFF. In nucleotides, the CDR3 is TGTGCCAGCAGCCCGGTTTCGGGACTAGCGGGTTACAATGAGCAGTTCTTC. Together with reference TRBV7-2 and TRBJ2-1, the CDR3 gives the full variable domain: GAGVSQSPSNKVTEKGKDVELRCDPISGHTALYWYRQSLGQGLEFLIYFQGNSAPDKSGLPSDRFSAERTGGSVSTLTIQRTQQEDSAVYLCASSPVSGLAGYNEQFFGPGTRLTVL.

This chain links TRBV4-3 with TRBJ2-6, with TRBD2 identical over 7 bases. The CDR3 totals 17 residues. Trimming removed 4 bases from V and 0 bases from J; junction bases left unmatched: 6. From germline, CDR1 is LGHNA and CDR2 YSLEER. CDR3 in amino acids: CASSPGLADSGANVLTF. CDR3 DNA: TGCGCCAGCAGCCCCGGCCTAGCGGACTCTGGGGCCAACGTCCTGACTTTC.

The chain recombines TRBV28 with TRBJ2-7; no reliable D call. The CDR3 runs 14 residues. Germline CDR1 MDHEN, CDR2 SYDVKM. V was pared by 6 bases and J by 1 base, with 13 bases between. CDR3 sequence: CASSDDLGSYEQYF. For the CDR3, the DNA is TGTGCCAGCAGCGACGATCTAGGATCCTACGAGCAGTACTTC.

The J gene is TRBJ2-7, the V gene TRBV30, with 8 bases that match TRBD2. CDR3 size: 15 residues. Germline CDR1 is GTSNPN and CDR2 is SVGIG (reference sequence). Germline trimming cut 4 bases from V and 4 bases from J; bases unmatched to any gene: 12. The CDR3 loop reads CAWKGREGLNYEQYF. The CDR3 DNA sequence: TGTGCCTGGAAGGGACGGGAGGGTTTGAATTACGAGCAGTACTTC.

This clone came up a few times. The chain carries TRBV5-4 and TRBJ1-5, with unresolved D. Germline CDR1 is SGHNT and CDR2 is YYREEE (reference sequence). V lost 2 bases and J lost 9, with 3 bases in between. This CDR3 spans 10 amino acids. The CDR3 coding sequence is TGTGCCAGCAGCTTTCCGCCCCAGCATTTT. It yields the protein CASSFPPQHF.

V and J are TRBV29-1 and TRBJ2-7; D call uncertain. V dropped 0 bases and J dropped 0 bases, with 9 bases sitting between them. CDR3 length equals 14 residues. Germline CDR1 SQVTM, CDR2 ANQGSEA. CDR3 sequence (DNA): TGCAGCGTTGAAGAGGGGTTCAGCTCCTACGAGCAGTACTTC. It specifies CSVEEGFSSYEQYF.

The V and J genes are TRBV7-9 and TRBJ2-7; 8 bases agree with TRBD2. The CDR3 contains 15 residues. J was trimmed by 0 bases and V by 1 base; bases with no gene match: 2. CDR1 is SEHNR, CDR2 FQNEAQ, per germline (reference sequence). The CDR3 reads CASSLGREGSYEQYF. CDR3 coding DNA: TGTGCCAGCAGCTTAGGCCGGGAGGGCTCCTACGAGCAGTACTTC.

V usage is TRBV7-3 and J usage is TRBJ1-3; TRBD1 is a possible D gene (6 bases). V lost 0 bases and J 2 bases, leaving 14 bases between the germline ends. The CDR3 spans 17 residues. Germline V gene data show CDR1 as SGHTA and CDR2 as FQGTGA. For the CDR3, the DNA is TGTGCCAGCAGCTTAACCTGGGACAAGGGAGCTGGAAACACCATATATTTT. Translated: CASSLTWDKGAGNTIYF.